This T cell receptor (beta chain) was sequenced in a study of cytomegalovirus exposure and HLA in healthy donors. The PCR employed 60 Vbeta primers together with 13 Jbeta primers. This table comes from immunoSEQ multiplex PCR, and its TCRdb copy is limited to in-frame clones, with some not included. This sample carries some 130,000 clones, with about 1.8% going to the ten biggest clones. The CDR3 has 15 amino acids. The germline V gene encodes CDR1 SGHRS and CDR2 YFSETQ. The clonotype originates from a man aged 18 to 30 in good health and CMV-seronegative. The material sequenced was PBMCs. The genes are TRBV5-1 and TRBJ2-5, with 8 bases aligning to TRBD1. The J call may not be correct, given that the DNA end is closer to TRBJ2-7. In nucleotides, the CDR3 is TGCGCCAGCAGCTTGGCGACAGGGGATACCTACGAGCAGTACTTC. Protein: CASSLATGDTYEQYF.